This TCR beta chain was observed in a study of blood T cell repertoires in COVID-19. Study context: The United States, Italy and Spain supplied acute and convalescent COVID-19 samples.

The germline V gene has CDR1 LGHDT and CDR2 YNNKEL (reference sequence). With 4 bases clipped from V and 2 bases from J, the junction kept 7 bases outside the gene matches. The CDR3 totals 15 residues. How the authors handled the data: Amplification of reference gene primers provided the estimated nucleated cell counts. Clones were sequenced by immunoSEQ multiplex PCR, and TCRdb holds only the in-frame ones, with some missing. V, J and clone size are those of that table, while D and trimming were read from the DNA. The table records 220,000 or so clones, 84% of them present only once. Participants' reported clinical history set cohort assignment.

The specimen sequenced was PBMCs or T cells enriched from blood (not recorded which). This sequence originates from a woman aged 40-49 years who had recovered from COVID-19. This rearrangement joins TRBV3-1 (or the pseudogene TRBV3-2) to TRBJ2-5, with TRBD1 matching over 7 bases. The CDR3, as DNA: TGTGCCAGCAGCCTTACCCCGGGACAGCAAGAGACCCAGTACTTC. Encoded protein: CASSLTPGQQETQYF.